This T cell receptor (beta chain) was identified during a study of cytomegalovirus exposure and HLA in healthy donors. PCR amplification relied on 60 Vbeta primers (plus 13 Jbeta primers). The table came from immunoSEQ multiplex PCR; TCRdb's copy has only in-frame clones and leaves some out. This table has about 200,000 clones, around 88% appearing once. Trimming cost V 4 bases and J 1 base; bases outside gene matches: 4. Germline V gene sequence: CDR1 SGHRS, CDR2 YFSETQ. The CDR3 length is 15 residues. The sequencing sample was made of PBMCs. This clonotype was sampled from a woman under 40 in good health and CMV-seronegative. This chain uses TRBV5-1 with TRBJ2-2; 7 nucleotides align to TRBD1. For the CDR3, the DNA is TGCGCCAGCAGCACCGGGACAGTGAACACCGGGGAGCTGTTTTTT. Its protein is CASSTGTVNTGELFF.